This TCR beta chain originates from a study of T cells of healthy individuals. A single record per CDR3 protein comes from TCRdb applying MiXCR to the 5' RACE reads. The sample lists over 95,000 distinct CDR3 sequences; 17% were seen once. This CDR3 has 14 residues. Germline CDR1 and CDR2: SNHLY and FYNNEI. The V and J ends lost 6 bases and 2 bases respectively, with 11 bases between them. This clonotype was picked up many times. The chain carries TRBV2 and TRBJ2-1, with D perhaps being TRBD1 or TRBD2 (5 bases each). This TCR came from a human donor in good health. The DNA for the CDR3 is TGTGCCAGCAGCCCGGGACGTCCCTACAATGAGCAGTTCTTC. Protein sequence: CASSPGRPYNEQFF.